This entry lists 28 T cell receptor beta chains sequenced from one sample in a study of blood T cell repertoires in COVID-19. Only in-frame clones appear in the TCRdb table, and some are missing; sequencing was by immunoSEQ multiplex PCR. Counted here are around 180,000 clones, almost 80% occurring once; the ten biggest clones make up approximately 15%. The sequenced sample was peripheral blood. The receptors derive from a man aged 55-75 years with active or convalescent COVID-19.

The table lists this clone with a few counts. V and J are TRBV7-8 and TRBJ2-5; D may be TRBD1 (6 bases). CDR1 and CDR2 from the germline V gene are SGHVS and FQNEAQ. V was clipped by 5 bases and J by 3 bases, with 10 bases between them. This CDR3 comprises 13 residues. CDR3: CASSDRTEETQYF. CDR3 sequence (DNA): TGTGCCAGCAGCGACCGGACAGAAGAGACCCAGTACTTC.

The chain is built from TRBV5-1 and TRBJ2-5; D perhaps matches TRBD2 (6 bases). Germline CDR1 reads SGHRS; CDR2 reads YFSETQ. This CDR3 contains 15 residues. With 5 bases removed from V and 0 bases from J, the gap between germline ends came to 14 bases. The CDR3 spells CASREGSGNQETQYF. The CDR3 DNA is TGCGCCAGCAGGGAGGGATCGGGGAACCAAGAGACCCAGTACTTC.

This sequence joins TRBV5-1 and TRBJ2-3; D unresolved. The CDR3 consists of 15 residues. CDR1 and CDR2 from the germline V gene are SGHRS and YFSETQ. V was cut by 4 bases and J by 5 bases, with 17 bases left in between. CDR3 DNA: TGCGCCAGCAGCCAAGACTCTCCCTCGCTAGATACGCAGTATTTT. Translation: CASSQDSPSLDTQYF.

J is TRBJ2-2 and V is TRBV7-2; perhaps TRBD2 as D (6 bases). Germline V CDR1 and CDR2: SGHTA, FQGNSA. V was cut by 4 bases and J by 3 bases, with 12 bases left in between. This CDR3 is 15 amino acids long. In DNA, the CDR3 is TGTGCCAGCAGCTCCCGGAGGGAGTACACCGGGGAGCTGTTTTTT. As protein: CASSSRREYTGELFF.

The CDR3 here is CASSPTRETQYF. CDR3 bases: TGTGCCAGCAGCCCGACTCGGGAGACCCAGTACTTC. The rearrangement joins TRBV12-3 or TRBV12-4 to TRBJ2-5; D remains ambiguous. Trimming shortened V by 6 bases and J by 5 bases, and 10 bases separated the two germline ends. The CDR3 spans 12 residues.

The chain has TRBV5-4 and TRBJ2-2; 11 bases agree with TRBD2. V shed 1 base and J 6 bases; nucleotides not matched to a gene: 2. The CDR3 has 15 residues. Looked up from germline, CDR1 is SGHNT and CDR2 is YYREEE (reference sequence). The CDR3 nucleotides read TGTGCCAGCAGCTTGACTAGCGGGGGCGCCGGGGAGCTGTTTTTT. Its translation: CASSLTSGGAGELFF.

In this sample, this clone turned up once. The genes are TRBV10-3 and TRBJ1-1; tentatively, D is TRBD1 (5 bases). The CDR3 runs 15 residues. Germline loops: CDR1 ENHRY, CDR2 SYGVKD. Trimming took 3 bases from V and 1 from J, leaving 12 bases between them. The CDR3 region has the DNA TGTGCCATCAGTGAAGGGGCAAGGAGGAACACTGAAGCTTTCTTT. Its translation is CAISEGARRNTEAFF.

V gene TRBV6-5 combines with J gene TRBJ1-4, with 7 bases lining up with TRBD1. V lost 8 bases and J lost 7; bases outside the gene matches: 10. Germline V CDR1 and CDR2: MNHEY, SVGAGI. The CDR3 is made up of 14 amino acids. The CDR3 bases are TGTGCCAGCCGACCAGGGGGTTTAGGTGAAAAACTGTTTTTT. Protein product: CASRPGGLGEKLFF.

This clone was observed a few times. V gene TRBV2 combines with J gene TRBJ1-1; a possible D gene is TRBD1 (6 bases). CDR3 length equals 13 residues. Germline lookup yields CDR1 SNHLY and CDR2 FYNNEI. V shed 2 bases and J shed 5 bases, with 9 bases lying between them. Written as DNA, the CDR3 is TGTGCCAGCAGTGAACAGGGGCGTACTGAAGCTTTCTTT. This encodes CASSEQGRTEAFF.

The chain links TRBV5-1 to TRBJ2-5; D gene uncertain. The germline V and J ends were trimmed by 6 bases and 1 base, with 10 bases remaining between them. CDR1 is SGHRS and CDR2 is YFSETQ in the germline V gene. The CDR3 runs to 13 residues. CDR3: CASNRLSQETQYF. The CDR3 nucleotides read TGCGCCAGCAATCGCCTCAGCCAAGAGACCCAGTACTTC.

The chain is built from TRBV6-1 and TRBJ2-7, with TRBD1 matching over 8 bases. CDR1 MNHNS and CDR2 SASEGT come from the germline V gene. J gave up 3 bases and V 1 base, and 17 bases lay outside the gene matches. This CDR3 spans 19 amino acids. CDR3 sequence (DNA): TGTGCCAGCAGTGAAGTGGGACTCATCCCCAGGGGGCTAGGCTACGAGCAGTACTTC. Its translation: CASSEVGLIPRGLGYEQYF.

The CDR3 loop is CASSQGGWNYGYTF. CDR3 DNA sequence: TGCGCCAGCAGCCAAGGAGGGTGGAACTATGGCTACACCTTC. This rearrangement joins TRBV4-1 to TRBJ1-2; D is unresolved. Germline CDR1 MGHRA, CDR2 YSYEKL. V lost 1 base to trimming and J lost 2 bases, with 8 bases between them. This CDR3 has 14 amino acids.

This clone was picked up one time. The genes are TRBV12-3 or TRBV12-4 and TRBJ2-3; TRBD2 aligns across 9 bases. CDR3 size: 12 residues. J lost 12 bases, V lost 3 bases, and 4 bases had no gene match. This chain's CDR3 is CASSFGREGQYF. The DNA of the CDR3 is TGTGCCAGCAGTTTCGGGCGGGAGGGCCAGTATTTT.

V is TRBV19 and J is TRBJ1-2; D unresolved. This CDR3 comprises 12 residues. CDR1 is LNHDA, CDR2 SQIVND, per germline (reference sequence). V gave up 5 bases and J gave up 7 bases, with 11 bases separating them. CDR3 region: CASSPGSTGYTF. Written as DNA, the CDR3 is TGTGCCAGTAGTCCGGGGTCTACTGGCTACACCTTC.

The chain recombines TRBV3-1 (or the pseudogene TRBV3-2) with TRBJ2-2; 9 nucleotides agree with TRBD1. V trimming: 4 bases; J trimming: 7 bases; junction bases outside the gene matches: 10. Germline lookup yields CDR1 LGHDT and CDR2 YNNKEL (reference sequence). The CDR3 has 16 amino acids. The DNA of the CDR3 is TGTGCCAGCAGCCGACGAACGGGACAGGGAGACGGGGAGCTGTTTTTT. This codes for CASSRRTGQGDGELFF.

V and J are TRBV5-4 and TRBJ1-2; TRBD1 matches 8 bases. The V segment lost 2 bases and the J segment 3 bases; nucleotides outside the gene matches: 3. This CDR3 has 14 residues. The V gene's germline CDR1 is SGHNT and CDR2 YYREEE (reference sequence). The chain's CDR3 is CASSFQGADYGYTF. The DNA for the CDR3 is TGTGCCAGCAGCTTCCAGGGGGCGGACTATGGCTACACCTTC.

This chain uses TRBV28 with TRBJ2-7, with a weak D call TRBD1 (6 bases). This CDR3 spans 11 amino acids. V gave up 3 bases and J gave up 11 bases, with 11 bases separating them. Germline-derived CDR1 and CDR2 are MDHEN and SYDVKM. The CDR3 DNA is TGTGCCAGCAGTTTGGACAGACTTAAGTACTTC. It is translated as CASSLDRLKYF. Using reference TRBV28 and TRBJ2-7 for the parts outside the CDR3, the full variable domain is DVKVTQSSRYLVKRTGEKVFLECVQDMDHENMFWYRQDPGLGLRLIYFSYDVKMKEKGDIPEGYSVSREKKERFSLILESASTNQTSMYLCASSLDRLKYFGPGTRLTVT.

The gene calls are TRBV6-5 and TRBJ2-5; D may be TRBD2 (7 bases). Germline V gene lookup returns CDR1 MNHEY and CDR2 SVGAGI. This CDR3 has 13 amino acids. V lost 7 bases and J 5 bases, leaving 14 bases between the germline ends. Here the CDR3 reads CASITGRVETQYF. The CDR3 DNA is TGTGCCAGCATCACAGGGAGGGTGGAGACCCAGTACTTC.

The chain links TRBV4-2 to TRBJ1-2; perhaps TRBD1 as D (5 bases). The V and J ends lost 1 base and 5 bases respectively, with 17 bases between them. The CDR3 extends over 16 amino acids. Germline values: CDR1 LGHNA, CDR2 YNFKEQ. The CDR3 DNA is TGTGCCAGCAGCCAAGCTGCGGGGACCTCGGGGTATGGCTACACCTTC. Protein product: CASSQAAGTSGYGYTF.

This chain links TRBV15 with TRBJ2-7; D is undetermined. The CDR3 loop spans 13 amino acids. With 2 bases removed from V and 4 bases from J, the gap between germline ends came to 9 bases. In germline, CDR1 is LNHNV, CDR2 YYDKDF (reference sequence). DNA for the CDR3: TGTGCCACCAGCAGACTCGTCGGGTACGAGCAGTACTTC. Encoded protein: CATSRLVGYEQYF. The entire variable domain, with the rest obtained from reference TRBV15 and TRBJ2-7, is as follows: DAMVIQNPRYQVTQFGKPVTLSCSQTLNHNVMYWYQQKSSQAPKLLFHYYDKDFNNEADTPDNFQSRRPNTSFCFLDIRSPGLGDTAMYLCATSRLVGYEQYFGPGTRLTVT.

This chain links TRBV18 with TRBJ2-7, with TRBD1 identical over 9 bases. CDR1 and CDR2 (germline): KGHSH, LQKENI. V dropped 5 bases and J dropped 5; count of bases not matched to a gene: 4. CDR3 size: 13 residues. The CDR3 here is CASSTRTGDEQYF. The CDR3 region has the DNA TGTGCCAGCTCAACTAGGACAGGGGACGAGCAGTACTTC.

The chain links TRBV2 to TRBJ1-2; D unclear. Trimming took 6 bases from V and 3 from J, leaving 11 bases between them. The CDR3 spans 13 residues. Germline V gene sequence: CDR1 SNHLY, CDR2 FYNNEI. In nucleotides, the CDR3 is TGTGCCAGCAGGCCACTACGGGACTATGGCTACACCTTC. Its protein is CASRPLRDYGYTF.

This clone has at least ten counts. The DNA for the CDR3 is TGTGCCAGCAGAGTCGGCGGGAGGGGGAACACCGGGGAGCTGTTTTTT. Its translation is CASRVGGRGNTGELFF. The chain joins TRBV7-2 to TRBJ2-2; TRBD2 aligns across 9 bases. With 6 bases clipped from V and 1 base from J, the junction kept 6 bases outside the gene matches. Looked up from germline, CDR1 is SGHTA and CDR2 is FQGNSA. The CDR3 extends over 16 amino acids.

This clone was picked up a small number of times. The chain joins TRBV6-5 to TRBJ2-5, with TRBD1 identical over 8 bases. From germline, CDR1 is MNHEY and CDR2 SVGAGI. V shed 6 bases and J 2 bases; nucleotides not matched to a gene: 8. This CDR3 region has 15 residues. The CDR3 bases are TGTGCCAGCAGACCCCGGACAGGGCAACAAGAGACCCAGTACTTC. It is translated as CASRPRTGQQETQYF.

V usage is TRBV5-1 and J usage is TRBJ1-5, with TRBD1 identical over 7 bases. This CDR3 is 15 amino acids long. Germline CDR1 SGHRS, CDR2 YFSETQ. Trimming at V came to 2 bases and at J to 4 bases, leaving 6 bases not matched to a gene. Here the CDR3 DNA reads TGCGCCAGCAGCTTTCGACAGGGAGGAAATCAGCCCCAGCATTTT. This translates into CASSFRQGGNQPQHF. The full variable domain, rest sourced from reference TRBV5-1 and TRBJ1-5, is KAGVTQTPRYLIKTRGQQVTLSCSPISGHRSVSWYQQTPGQGLQFLFEYFSETQRNKGNFPGRFSGRQFSNSRSEMNVSTLELGDSALYLCASSFRQGGNQPQHFGDGTRLSIL.

The V call is TRBV7-2, the J call TRBJ1-3, with D unresolved. This CDR3 has 13 amino acids. Trimming shortened V by 5 bases and J by 3 bases, and 8 bases separated the two germline ends. CDR1 and CDR2 (germline): SGHTA, FQGNSA. CDR3 amino acids: CASSPWHGNTIYF. For the CDR3, the DNA is TGTGCCAGCAGCCCCTGGCATGGAAACACCATATATTTT.

The chain has TRBV29-1 and TRBJ2-1; 8 nucleotides match TRBD1. The V gene end was trimmed by 6 bases and the J gene end by 5 bases; junction bases not matched to a gene: 3. The germline V gene encodes CDR1 SQVTM and CDR2 ANQGSEA. The length of the CDR3 is 12 residues. CDR3 nucleotides: TGCAGCGTCGACAGGGGCCACAATGAGCAGTTCTTC. Its translation is CSVDRGHNEQFF.

This chain connects TRBV20-1 to TRBJ2-7, with 7 bases that match TRBD2. With 3 bases clipped from V and 5 bases from J, the junction kept 1 base outside the gene matches. The CDR3 has 11 residues. Germline values: CDR1 DFQATT, CDR2 SNEGSKA (reference sequence). The CDR3 nucleotides are TGCAGTGCTAGGGGGGGGAACGAGCAGTACTTC. It specifies CSARGGNEQYF.